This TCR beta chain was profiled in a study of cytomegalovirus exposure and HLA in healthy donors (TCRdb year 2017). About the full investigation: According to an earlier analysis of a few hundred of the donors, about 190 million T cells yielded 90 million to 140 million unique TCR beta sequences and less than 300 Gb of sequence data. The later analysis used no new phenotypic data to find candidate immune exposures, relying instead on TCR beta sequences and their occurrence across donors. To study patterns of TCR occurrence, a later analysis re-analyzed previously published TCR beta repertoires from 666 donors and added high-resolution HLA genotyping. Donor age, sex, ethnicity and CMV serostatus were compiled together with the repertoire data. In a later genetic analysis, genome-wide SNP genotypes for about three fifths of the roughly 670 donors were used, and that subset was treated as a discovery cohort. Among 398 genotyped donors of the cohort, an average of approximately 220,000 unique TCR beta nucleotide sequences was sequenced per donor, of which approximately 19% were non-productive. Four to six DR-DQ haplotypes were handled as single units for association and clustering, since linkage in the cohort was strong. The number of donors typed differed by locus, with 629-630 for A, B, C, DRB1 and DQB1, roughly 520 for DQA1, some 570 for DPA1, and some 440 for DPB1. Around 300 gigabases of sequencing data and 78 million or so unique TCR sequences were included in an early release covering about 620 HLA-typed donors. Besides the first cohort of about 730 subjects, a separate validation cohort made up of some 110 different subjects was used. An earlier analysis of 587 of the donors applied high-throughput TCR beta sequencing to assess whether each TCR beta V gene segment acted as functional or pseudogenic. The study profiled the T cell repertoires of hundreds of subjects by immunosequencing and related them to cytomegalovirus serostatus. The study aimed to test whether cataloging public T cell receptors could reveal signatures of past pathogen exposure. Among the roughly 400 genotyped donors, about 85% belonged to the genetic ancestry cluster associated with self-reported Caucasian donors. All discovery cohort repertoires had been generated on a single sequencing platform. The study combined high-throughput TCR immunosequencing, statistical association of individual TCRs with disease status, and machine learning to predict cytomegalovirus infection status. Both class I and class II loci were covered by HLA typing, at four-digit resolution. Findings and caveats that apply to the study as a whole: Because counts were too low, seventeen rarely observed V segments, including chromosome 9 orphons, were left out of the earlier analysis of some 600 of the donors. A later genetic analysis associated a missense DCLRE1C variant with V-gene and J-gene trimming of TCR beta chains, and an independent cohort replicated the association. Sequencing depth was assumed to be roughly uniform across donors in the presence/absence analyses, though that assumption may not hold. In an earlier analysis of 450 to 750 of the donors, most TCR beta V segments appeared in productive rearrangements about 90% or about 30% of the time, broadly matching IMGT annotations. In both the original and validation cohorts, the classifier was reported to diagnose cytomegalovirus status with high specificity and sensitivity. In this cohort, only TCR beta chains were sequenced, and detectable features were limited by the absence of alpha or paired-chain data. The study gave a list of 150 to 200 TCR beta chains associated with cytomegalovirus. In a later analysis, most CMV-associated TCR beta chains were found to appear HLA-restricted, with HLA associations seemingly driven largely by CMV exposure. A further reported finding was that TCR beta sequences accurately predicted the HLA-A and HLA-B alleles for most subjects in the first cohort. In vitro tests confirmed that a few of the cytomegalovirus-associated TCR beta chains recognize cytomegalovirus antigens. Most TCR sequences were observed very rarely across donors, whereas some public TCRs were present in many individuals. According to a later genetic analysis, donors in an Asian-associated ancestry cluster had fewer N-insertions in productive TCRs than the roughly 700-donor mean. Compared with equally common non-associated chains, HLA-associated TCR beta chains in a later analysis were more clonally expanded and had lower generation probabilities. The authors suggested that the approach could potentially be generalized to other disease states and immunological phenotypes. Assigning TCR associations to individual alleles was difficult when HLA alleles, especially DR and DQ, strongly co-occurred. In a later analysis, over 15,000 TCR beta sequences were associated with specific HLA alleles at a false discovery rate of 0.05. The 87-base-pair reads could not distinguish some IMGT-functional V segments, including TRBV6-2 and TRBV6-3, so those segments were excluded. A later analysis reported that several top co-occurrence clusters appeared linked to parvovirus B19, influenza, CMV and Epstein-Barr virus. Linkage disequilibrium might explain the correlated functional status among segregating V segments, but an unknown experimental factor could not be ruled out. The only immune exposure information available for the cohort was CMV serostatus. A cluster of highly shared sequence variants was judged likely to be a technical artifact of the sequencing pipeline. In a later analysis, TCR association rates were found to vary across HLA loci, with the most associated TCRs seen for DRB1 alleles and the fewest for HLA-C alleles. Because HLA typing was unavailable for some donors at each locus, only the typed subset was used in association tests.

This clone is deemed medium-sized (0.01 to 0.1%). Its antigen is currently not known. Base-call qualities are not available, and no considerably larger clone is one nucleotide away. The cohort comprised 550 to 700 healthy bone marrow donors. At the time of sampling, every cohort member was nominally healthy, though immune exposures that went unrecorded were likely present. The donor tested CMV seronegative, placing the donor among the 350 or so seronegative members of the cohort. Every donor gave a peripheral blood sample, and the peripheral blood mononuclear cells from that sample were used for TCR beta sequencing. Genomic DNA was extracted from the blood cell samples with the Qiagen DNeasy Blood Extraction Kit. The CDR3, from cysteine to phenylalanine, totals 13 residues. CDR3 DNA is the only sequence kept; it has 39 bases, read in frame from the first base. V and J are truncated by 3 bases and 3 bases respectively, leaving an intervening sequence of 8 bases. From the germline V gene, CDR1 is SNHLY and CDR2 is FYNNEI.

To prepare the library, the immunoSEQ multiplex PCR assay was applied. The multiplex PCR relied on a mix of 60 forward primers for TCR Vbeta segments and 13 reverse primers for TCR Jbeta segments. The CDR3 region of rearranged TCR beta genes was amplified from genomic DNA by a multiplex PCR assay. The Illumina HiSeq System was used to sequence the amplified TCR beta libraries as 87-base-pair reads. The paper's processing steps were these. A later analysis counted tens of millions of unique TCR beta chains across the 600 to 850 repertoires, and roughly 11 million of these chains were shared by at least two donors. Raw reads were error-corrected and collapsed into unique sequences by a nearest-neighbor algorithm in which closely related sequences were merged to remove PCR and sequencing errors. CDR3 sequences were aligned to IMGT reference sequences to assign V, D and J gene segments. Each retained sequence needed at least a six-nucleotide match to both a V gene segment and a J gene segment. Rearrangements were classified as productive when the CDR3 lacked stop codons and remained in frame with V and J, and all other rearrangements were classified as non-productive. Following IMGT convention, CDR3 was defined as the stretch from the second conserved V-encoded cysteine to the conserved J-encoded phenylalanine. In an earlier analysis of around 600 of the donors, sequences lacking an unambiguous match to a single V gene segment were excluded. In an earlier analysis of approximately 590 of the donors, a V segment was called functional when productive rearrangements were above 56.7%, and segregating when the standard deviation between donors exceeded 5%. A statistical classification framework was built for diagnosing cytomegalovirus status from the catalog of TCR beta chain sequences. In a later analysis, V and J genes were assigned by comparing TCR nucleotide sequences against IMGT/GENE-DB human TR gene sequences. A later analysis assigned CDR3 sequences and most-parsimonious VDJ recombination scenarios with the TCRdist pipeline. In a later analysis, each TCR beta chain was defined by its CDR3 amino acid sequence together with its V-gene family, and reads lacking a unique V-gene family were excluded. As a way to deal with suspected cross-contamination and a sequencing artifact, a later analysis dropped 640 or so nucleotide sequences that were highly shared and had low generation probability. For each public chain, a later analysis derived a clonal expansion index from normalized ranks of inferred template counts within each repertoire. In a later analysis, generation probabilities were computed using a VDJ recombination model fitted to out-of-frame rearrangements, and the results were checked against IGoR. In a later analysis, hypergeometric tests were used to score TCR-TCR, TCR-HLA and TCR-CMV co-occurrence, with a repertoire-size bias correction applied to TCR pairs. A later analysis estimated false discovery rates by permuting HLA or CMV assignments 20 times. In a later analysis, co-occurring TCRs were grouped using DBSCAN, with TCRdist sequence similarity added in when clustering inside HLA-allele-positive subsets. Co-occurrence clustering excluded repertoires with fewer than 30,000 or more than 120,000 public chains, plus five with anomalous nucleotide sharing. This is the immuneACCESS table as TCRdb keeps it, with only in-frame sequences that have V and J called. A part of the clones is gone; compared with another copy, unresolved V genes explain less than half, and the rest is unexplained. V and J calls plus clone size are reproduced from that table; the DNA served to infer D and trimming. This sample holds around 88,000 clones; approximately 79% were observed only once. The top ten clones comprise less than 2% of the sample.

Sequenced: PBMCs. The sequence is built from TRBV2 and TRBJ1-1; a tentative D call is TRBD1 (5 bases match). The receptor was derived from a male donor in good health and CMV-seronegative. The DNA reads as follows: TGTGCCAGCAGTGATGGGGACTACACTGAAGCTTTCTTT. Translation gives CASSDGDYTEAFF.